Listed below are T cell receptor beta chains from one sample, sequenced in a study of blood T cells in healthy people across ages. Each CDR3 protein is one row after TCRdb ran MiXCR on the 5' RACE reads. There are approximately 2,000,000 distinct CDR3 sequences in the sample; roughly two fifths occur only once, and 23% lies in the top ten. Sequencing used blood. These receptors came from a human donor in good health. CDR3s include the opening cysteine and the closing phenylalanine or tryptophan. D genes are given only for firm matches. Clone size appears in some rows only: once, few, many, or a class for an expanded clone.

v_gene,abundance,j_gene,d_gene,CDR3nt,CDR3aa
TRBV29-1,many,TRBJ2-7,TRBD1,TGCAGCGCCGGACAGGGTACCTACGAGCAGTACTTC,CSAGQGTYEQYF
TRBV6-6,few,TRBJ2-7,NA,TGTGCCAGCAGTTACTCGACTAGCTACGAGCAGTACTTC,CASSYSTSYEQYF
TRBV5-5,NA,TRBJ2-1,TRBD2,TGTGCCAGCATTTCTCCTGGGGGGGGAACCTACAATGAGCAGTTCTTC,CASISPGGGTYNEQFF
TRBV7-6,once,TRBJ2-7,NA,TGTGCCAGCAGCTTAATCAGCAGGGGTTACGAGCAGTACTTC,CASSLISRGYEQYF
TRBV7-2,NA,TRBJ2-3,NA,TGTGCCAGCAGCTTAGTAGGGGACCTAAGTACAGATACGCAGTATTTT,CASSLVGDLSTDTQYF
TRBV7-2,few,TRBJ1-5,NA,TGTGCCAGCAGCTTAGACGGGGGAAGCAATCAGCCCCAGCATTTT,CASSLDGGSNQPQHF
TRBV7-2,NA,TRBJ2-3,NA,TGTGCCAGCAGCTTAAATACTAGCCCCCCTGGTACGCAGTATTTT,CASSLNTSPPGTQYF
TRBV7-8,few,TRBJ2-1,NA,TGTGCCAGCAGCTTAGCGTCCGTACGGACTCGTGGCAATGAGCAGTTCTTC,CASSLASVRTRGNEQFF
TRBV6-5,NA,TRBJ1-1,NA,TGTGCCAGCAGACCTATCGACCGCAACACTGAAGCTTTCTTT,CASRPIDRNTEAFF
TRBV4-3,once,TRBJ1-2,NA,TGCGCCAGCAGCCAACACTCCGCCAGGGCCGACTATGGCTACACCTTC,CASSQHSARADYGYTF
TRBV2,NA,TRBJ1-1,NA,TGTGCCAGCAGTGAATTCGGGATTAGGACTGAAGCTTTCTTT,CASSEFGIRTEAFF
TRBV6-5,NA,TRBJ2-6,NA,TGTGCCAGCAGTGGGCTTGGCTCTGGGGCCAACGTCCTGACTTTC,CASSGLGSGANVLTF
TRBV11-2,NA,TRBJ1-1,NA,TGTGCCAGCAGCTTAACCCAGGGGACCACTGAAGCTTTCTTT,CASSLTQGTTEAFF
TRBV29-1,medium-sized,TRBJ1-2,TRBD1,TGCAGCGTTTCGACAGGGGAAGTCTACACCTTC,CSVSTGEVYTF
TRBV5-6,NA,TRBJ1-5,NA,TGTGCCAGCAGCTTGAAGGGTTTCCGTAATCAGCCCCAGCATTTT,CASSLKGFRNQPQHF
TRBV12-3/TRBV12-4,NA,TRBJ1-5,NA,TGTGCCAGCACCCTAGACATTTATAGCAATCAGCCCCAGCATTTT,CASTLDIYSNQPQHF
TRBV24-1,NA,TRBJ1-5,NA,TGTGCCACCAGTGCTGGCCACAGCATCAATCAGCCCCAGCATTTT,CATSAGHSINQPQHF
TRBV15,NA,TRBJ1-2,NA,TGTGCCACCAGCAGTCACGGCGCTAACTATGGCTACACCTTC,CATSSHGANYGYTF
TRBV20-1,many,TRBJ2-7,TRBD1,TGCAGTGCTGAGCGAACGGGACAGGGTATGTCCTACGAGCAGTACTTC,CSAERTGQGMSYEQYF
TRBV3-1,NA,TRBJ1-3,NA,TGTGCCAGCAGCCAAGGGGACGGAGACTGGGACACCATATATTTT,CASSQGDGDWDTIYF
TRBV25-1,NA,TRBJ1-3,NA,TGTGCCAGCAGTCCCCGGGGGACTGGAGACACCATATATTTT,CASSPRGTGDTIYF
TRBV28,few,TRBJ2-6,NA,TGTGCCAGCAGTCCCCCCTTAAGTTCTGGGGCCAACGTCCTGACTTTC,CASSPPLSSGANVLTF
TRBV4-1,few,TRBJ2-5,NA,TGCGCCAGCAGCCAAGATTCAAGGTATAAGCAGTACTTC,CASSQDSRYKQYF
TRBV6-2/TRBV6-3,few,TRBJ2-3,NA,TGTGCCAGCACTGATATTGCAGATACGCAGTATTTT,CASTDIADTQYF
TRBV6-6,NA,TRBJ1-3,NA,TGTGCCAGCACTGGATACAGGGTGGGAAACACCATATATTTT,CASTGYRVGNTIYF
TRBV28,few,TRBJ2-6,TRBD2,TGTGCCAGCAGTCGGACGGGCCTAGCGGGGTCAAGCTCTGGGGCCAACGTCCTGACTTTC,CASSRTGLAGSSSGANVLTF
TRBV7-2,few,TRBJ2-7,TRBD1,TGTGCCAGCAGCTTAAGGGGACAGGACTCCTACGAGCAGTACTTC,CASSLRGQDSYEQYF
TRBV11-3,NA,TRBJ2-7,TRBD1,TGTGCCACCAAAGGGACCGGGACAGGCCGAAGGGCCTACGAGCAGTACTTC,CATKGTGTGRRAYEQYF